These 20 T cell receptor beta chains originate from one sample sequenced in a study of T cells after yellow fever vaccination. Each CDR3 protein gets one entry after TCRdb re-called the 5' RACE reads with MiXCR. The repertoire has around 590,000 distinct CDR3 sequences, 9% to 15% of them found once; the top ten carry under 15%. The material was PBMCs, obtained on the day of the yellow fever booster vaccination. These receptors originate from a man under 40 who received the YFV17D yellow fever vaccine.

The sample holds a few counts of this clonotype. The rearrangement links TRBV7-9 to TRBJ2-1; 9 bases match TRBD2. With V trimmed by 5 bases and J by 0 bases, 5 bases remained unmatched. This CDR3 has 16 residues. Germline-derived CDR1 and CDR2 are SEHNR and FQNEAQ (reference sequence). The CDR3 loop is CASSLRLADSYNEQFF. The CDR3 nucleotides read TGTGCCAGCAGCCTCCGACTAGCGGACTCCTACAATGAGCAGTTCTTC.

This clonotype was seen a handful of times. CDR3 region: CASTLGLAVAKNIQYF. CDR3 coding DNA: TGCGCCAGCACTCTGGGACTAGCGGTAGCCAAAAACATTCAGTACTTC. J is TRBJ2-4 and V is TRBV23-1, with 11 bases lining up with TRBD2. TRBV23-1 is known as an ORF, though its function is uncertain. The V segment lost 7 bases and the J segment 0 bases; nucleotides outside the gene matches: 5. The CDR3 has 16 residues.

J is TRBJ1-1 and V is TRBV7-9; the match to TRBD1 covers 7 bases. This CDR3 contains 12 residues. CDR1 and CDR2 from the germline V gene are SEHNR and FQNEAQ (reference sequence). With 4 bases clipped from V and 7 bases from J, the junction kept 3 bases outside the gene matches. The CDR3 nucleotides read TGTGCCAGCAGCTACACAGGGGTTGAAGCTTTCTTT. It specifies CASSYTGVEAFF.

This clonotype occurred once. The chain employs TRBV20-1 and TRBJ2-7; D gene uncertain. The CDR3 totals 14 residues. The V and J ends lost 6 bases and 0 bases respectively, with 15 bases between them. CDR1 and CDR2 from the germline V gene are DFQATT and SNEGSKA (reference sequence). The CDR3 coding sequence is TGCAGTGCCCACTACGTCCGGAACTCCTACGAGCAGTACTTC. Translated: CSAHYVRNSYEQYF.

This clonotype was detected ten times or more. In DNA form, the CDR3 reads TGTGCCAGCAGCCAGGAATCCGTAGCGGGAGCCTACGAGCAGTACTTC. Translating gives CASSQESVAGAYEQYF. V is TRBV4-2 and J is TRBJ2-7, with 9 bases that match TRBD2. This CDR3 is 16 amino acids long. CDR1 is LGHNA, CDR2 YNFKEQ, per germline. Germline trimming cut 3 bases from V and 2 bases from J; bases unmatched to any gene: 8.

The chain carries TRBV19 and TRBJ2-4; 8 nucleotides match TRBD1. V trimming: 3 bases; J trimming: 6 bases; junction bases outside the gene matches: 7. The CDR3 sequence is 15 residues long. The germline gives CDR1 LNHDA, CDR2 SQIVND (reference sequence). CDR3 amino acids: CASSIQGQGRNIQYF. CDR3 bases: TGTGCCAGTAGTATCCAAGGACAGGGCCGAAACATTCAGTACTTC.

The V and J genes are TRBV12-3 or TRBV12-4 and TRBJ2-3; TRBD2 agrees at 12 bases. The CDR3 is 17 residues long. Germline trimming cut 5 bases from V and 2 bases from J; bases unmatched to any gene: 8. The CDR3 loop is CASSPLTSGSLTDTQYF. CDR3 nucleotides: TGTGCCAGCAGTCCACTGACTAGCGGGAGTCTCACAGATACGCAGTATTTT.

CDR3 sequence (DNA): TGTGCCAGCAGCCGGGCCTACACCGGGGAGCTGTTTTTT. Translated, it gives CASSRAYTGELFF. The chain couples TRBV7-6 to TRBJ2-2; D is uncertain. With 5 bases removed from V and 3 bases from J, the gap between germline ends came to 7 bases. The CDR3 runs to 13 residues. Looked up from germline, CDR1 is SGHVS and CDR2 is FNYEAQ.

The rearrangement joins TRBV9 to TRBJ2-1; D is uncertain. The CDR3 runs to 13 residues. The germline V gene encodes CDR1 SGDLS and CDR2 YYNGEE. The V gene lost 1 base and the J gene lost 3 bases, with 5 bases spanning the gap. The DNA for the CDR3 is TGTGCCAGCAGCGTACGAGACTACAATGAGCAGTTCTTC. It yields the protein CASSVRDYNEQFF.

This clonotype came up a few times. The DNA is left out, because the CDR3 cannot be placed on it with certainty; the CDR3 is given as TCRdb lists it. The CDR3 region is CASSPKVAGGSYEQYF. J is TRBJ2-7 and V is TRBV13. The CDR3 length equals 16 residues, ends included. From germline, CDR1 is PRHDT and CDR2 FYEKMQ (reference sequence).

A few counts support this clonotype. V gene TRBV6-1 combines with J gene TRBJ1-1; tentatively, D is TRBD1 (5 bases). Trimming stripped 4 bases from V and 0 bases from J, with 15 bases between. This CDR3 has 16 amino acids. Germline-derived CDR1 and CDR2 are MNHNS and SASEGT. The CDR3 here is CASSATPGPLNTEAFF. CDR3 sequence (DNA): TGTGCCAGCAGTGCCACGCCGGGACCGTTGAACACTGAAGCTTTCTTT.

CDR3 residues: CASTPKRWGETQYF. The DNA for the CDR3 is TGTGCCAGCACTCCGAAGCGGTGGGGAGAGACCCAGTACTTC. V and J are TRBV6-1 and TRBJ2-5; tentatively, D is TRBD2 (5 bases). V lost 7 bases and J lost 4, with 16 bases in between. Germline V lookup: CDR1 MNHNS, CDR2 SASEGT. This CDR3 has 14 amino acids.

This clonotype was seen a handful of times. The rearrangement links TRBV6-5 to TRBJ1-3; 10 positions agree with TRBD1. In germline, CDR1 is MNHEY, CDR2 SVGAGI. V lost 4 bases, J lost 7 bases, and 16 bases stayed unmatched. CDR3 length: 18 residues. In DNA form, the CDR3 reads TGTGCCAGCAGTTCCGACAGGGGGCAAGGCGACGCGGGTAACACCATATATTTT. Translation gives CASSSDRGQGDAGNTIYF.

The V gene is TRBV7-7, the J gene TRBJ2-5; unclear D gene. This CDR3 region has 13 residues. Between the trimmed V and J ends, which lost 2 bases and 6 bases, there was a span of 10 bases. Looked up from germline, CDR1 is SSHAT and CDR2 is FNYEAQ (reference sequence). CDR3 sequence reads: CASSLTFPQTQYF. CDR3 nucleotides: TGTGCCAGCAGCTTAACCTTCCCCCAGACCCAGTACTTC.

The sample holds many counts of this clonotype. The genes are TRBV7-2 and TRBJ2-7; no definite D call. The germline V gene has CDR1 SGHTA and CDR2 FQGNSA. V was trimmed by 5 bases and J by 0 bases, leaving 8 bases between them. The CDR3 covers 13 residues. CDR3 coding DNA: TGTGCCAGCAGCCCCGCCACCTCCTACGAGCAGTACTTC. It translates to CASSPATSYEQYF.

This clonotype was counted only a few times. This rearrangement joins TRBV20-1 to TRBJ2-7; weak D call: TRBD1 (6 bases). The CDR3 has 15 residues. From germline, CDR1 is DFQATT and CDR2 SNEGSKA (reference sequence). Trimming took 3 bases from V and 3 from J, leaving 18 bases between them. CDR3 sequence: CSARADRTPDYEQYF. CDR3 in DNA: TGCAGTGCTAGGGCCGACAGGACTCCAGACTACGAGCAGTACTTC.

The chain combines TRBV29-1 with TRBJ2-3; possibly TRBD2 for D (5 bases). CDR1 and CDR2 from the germline V gene are SQVTM and ANQGSEA. The CDR3 consists of 13 residues. The chain's CDR3 is CGGSRGYTDTQYF. DNA for the CDR3: TGCGGCGGCTCTCGAGGGTACACAGATACGCAGTATTTT.

This clonotype was seen a few times. The chain is built from TRBV9 and TRBJ2-3; 8 bases agree with TRBD2. With V trimmed by 0 bases and J by 1 base, 4 bases remained unmatched. The germline V gene encodes CDR1 SGDLS and CDR2 YYNGEE. CDR3 length equals 16 residues. The CDR3 DNA is TGTGCCAGCAGCGTAGTGGAAGCGGGAGGCACAGATACGCAGTATTTT. Translation gives CASSVVEAGGTDTQYF.

The chain combines TRBV6-1 with TRBJ2-1, with TRBD1 identical over 8 bases. The CDR3 extends over 17 amino acids. Germline CDR1 and CDR2: MNHNS and SASEGT. After removal of 5 bases from V and 0 bases from J, the junction contained 9 bases not matched to a gene. CDR3: CASSLRQGASSYNEQFF. CDR3 DNA sequence: TGTGCCAGCAGTCTCCGCCAGGGGGCCAGCTCCTACAATGAGCAGTTCTTC.

This clonotype has just a few counts. V and J are TRBV5-6 and TRBJ2-1, with 7 bases identical to TRBD2. Germline assignment: CDR1 SGHDT and CDR2 YYEEEE. Trimming at V came to 3 bases and at J to 2 bases, leaving 17 bases not matched to a gene. The CDR3 extends over 19 amino acids. CDR3: CASSSQITPGLPTYNEQFF. Here the CDR3 DNA reads TGTGCCAGCAGCTCTCAAATTACTCCGGGACTACCTACCTACAATGAGCAGTTCTTC.